This T cell receptor (beta chain) was sequenced during a study of cytomegalovirus exposure and HLA in healthy donors. CDR3 length: 13 amino acids. V gave up 2 bases and J gave up 8 bases, with 9 bases separating them. Germline V gene sequence: CDR1 SNHLY, CDR2 FYNNEI. PCR employed 60 Vbeta and 13 Jbeta primers. Data came from immunoSEQ multiplex PCR; TCRdb stores just in-frame clones and leaves some out. The table shows around 190,000 clones, with around four fifths occurring only once. The chain links TRBV2 to TRBJ2-2; TRBD1 is a possible D gene (5 bases). The origin of this receptor is a middle-aged woman in good health and CMV-seronegative. Source material: PBMCs. The CDR3 coding sequence is TGTGCCAGCAGTGAAAGGGGTAGTGGGGAGCTGTTTTTT. Amino acid sequence: CASSERGSGELFF. Full variable domain (remainder filled in from reference TRBV2 and TRBJ2-2): EPEVTQTPSHQVTQMGQEVILRCVPISNHLYFYWYRQILGQKVEFLVSFYNNEISEKSEIFDDQFSVERPDGSNFTLKIRSTKLEDSAMYFCASSERGSGELFFGEGSRLTVL.